These 15 T cell receptor beta chains were sequenced from one sample in a study of blood T cell repertoires in COVID-19. Profiling relied on immunoSEQ multiplex PCR, and the TCRdb table lists in-frame clones only, not all of them. The repertoire has about 220,000 clones, roughly four fifths of them found once; the top ten carry 3% to 3.5%. The sequenced sample consisted of PBMCs or T cells enriched from blood (not recorded which). The receptors derive from a woman aged 55-69 years who had recovered from COVID-19.

This rearrangement joins TRBV7-9 to TRBJ1-2, with D possibly matching TRBD1 (6 bases). V lost 0 bases and J 4 bases, leaving 9 bases between the germline ends. The CDR3 loop spans 14 amino acids. Germline V lookup: CDR1 SEHNR, CDR2 FQNEAQ (reference sequence). In DNA form, the CDR3 reads TGTGCCAGCAGCTTAGCACAGGGCAGCTATGGCTACACCTTC. Its translation is CASSLAQGSYGYTF.

The chain uses TRBV4-2 and TRBJ2-2; D not certain. Germline loops: CDR1 LGHNA, CDR2 YNFKEQ. The CDR3 extends over 15 amino acids. The V gene lost 0 bases and the J gene lost 6 bases, with 11 bases spanning the gap. CDR3 nucleotides: TGTGCCAGCAGCCAAGACCCAGGTCTTCCCGGGGAGCTGTTTTTT. Residues: CASSQDPGLPGELFF.

The CDR3 region is CSVTGTVAYNEQFF. The CDR3 DNA follows: TGCAGCGTAACCGGGACAGTAGCCTACAATGAGCAGTTCTTC. The V and J genes are TRBV29-1 and TRBJ2-1; 7 bases agree with TRBD1. This CDR3 has 14 residues. The V segment lost 6 bases and the J segment 2 bases; nucleotides outside the gene matches: 7. Germline-derived CDR1 and CDR2 are SQVTM and ANQGSEA.

The chain uses TRBV6-5 and TRBJ1-1, with unresolved D. Germline V gene sequence: CDR1 MNHEY, CDR2 SVGAGI. The CDR3 loop spans 11 amino acids. The ends were cut back, 7 bases at V and 7 bases at J, with 10 bases in the middle. The CDR3 reads CASKARGEAFF. CDR3 coding DNA: TGTGCCAGCAAGGCTCGGGGTGAAGCTTTCTTT.

The chain couples TRBV20-1 to TRBJ1-6; 9 bases agree with TRBD1. The V segment lost 3 bases and the J segment 10 bases; nucleotides outside the gene matches: 10. The CDR3 consists of 15 residues. In germline, CDR1 is DFQATT, CDR2 SNEGSKA (reference sequence). CDR3 nucleotides: TGCAGTGCTAGTCCCGGGACAGGGTTTGACTCACCCCTCCACTTT. Amino acid sequence: CSASPGTGFDSPLHF.

This clone was counted a few times. In DNA, the CDR3 is TGTGCCAGCAGTTACTCGACGGGAGGGACTGGAAACACCATATATTTT. Translation gives CASSYSTGGTGNTIYF. The V gene is TRBV6-5, the J gene TRBJ1-3; D gene ambiguous. The CDR3 spans 16 residues. V lost 0 bases and J 2 bases, leaving 11 bases between the germline ends. Germline values: CDR1 MNHEY, CDR2 SVGAGI.

V gene TRBV27 combines with J gene TRBJ1-1, with D unresolved. V was trimmed by 5 bases and J by 3 bases, leaving 10 bases between them. The CDR3 sequence is 13 residues long. Germline V CDR1 and CDR2: MNHEY, SMNVEV (reference sequence). The CDR3 coding sequence is TGTGCCAGCAGTCTAAGGAGGGACACTGAAGCTTTCTTT. This sequence encodes CASSLRRDTEAFF.

The V and J genes are TRBV18 and TRBJ2-5; 7 bases line up with TRBD2. Trimming cost V 0 bases and J 7 bases; bases outside gene matches: 8. Germline CDR1 reads KGHSH; CDR2 reads LQKENI. This CDR3 region has 15 residues. This CDR3 reads CASSPPEGTKRTQYF. As DNA, the CDR3 is TGTGCCAGCTCACCACCGGAAGGGACTAAACGGACCCAGTACTTC.

The rearrangement links TRBV6-1 to TRBJ2-6; D is ambiguous. V was clipped by 7 bases and J by 0 bases, with 10 bases between them. Looked up from germline, CDR1 is MNHNS and CDR2 is SASEGT. This CDR3 spans 15 amino acids. CDR3 sequence (DNA): TGTGCCAGCACCGCCGACACCTCTGGGGCCAACGTCCTGACTTTC. Its translation is CASTADTSGANVLTF.

This chain links TRBV3-1 (or the pseudogene TRBV3-2) with TRBJ1-4; weak D call: TRBD1 (5 bases). The CDR3 sequence is 14 residues long. CDR1 is LGHDT and CDR2 is YNNKEL in the germline V gene (reference sequence). Trimming left V 4 bases short and J 8 bases short, with 14 bases between. CDR3: CASSPRGAGEKLFF. CDR3 DNA sequence: TGTGCCAGCAGCCCCCGCGGGGCAGGAGAAAAACTGTTTTTT.

The chain carries TRBV19 and TRBJ2-6; D possibly corresponds to TRBD1 (5 bases). The CDR3 length is 18 residues. Trimming stripped 0 bases from V and 0 bases from J, with 12 bases between. Germline V gene lookup returns CDR1 LNHDA and CDR2 SQIVND (reference sequence). CDR3 sequence: CASSIEAGPSSGANVLTF. The CDR3, as DNA: TGTGCCAGTAGTATAGAGGCAGGGCCCAGCTCTGGGGCCAACGTCCTGACTTTC.

Here the CDR3 reads CASSLLAGGSYEQYF. The CDR3 bases are TGTGCCAGCAGCCTACTAGCGGGAGGATCCTACGAGCAGTACTTC. This chain links TRBV3-1 (or the pseudogene TRBV3-2) with TRBJ2-7, with 12 bases identical to TRBD2. Trimming at V came to 4 bases and at J to 1 base, leaving 2 bases not matched to a gene. Germline loops: CDR1 LGHDT, CDR2 YNNKEL (reference sequence). The CDR3 consists of 15 residues.

The rearrangement joins TRBV7-9 to TRBJ1-2; unclear D gene. The germline V and J ends were trimmed by 2 bases and 10 bases, with 11 bases remaining between them. In germline, CDR1 is SEHNR, CDR2 FQNEAQ (reference sequence). The CDR3 sequence is 12 residues long. The CDR3 bases are TGTGCCAGCAGCTTACAGGAGGGCCCCTACACCTTC. This gives the protein CASSLQEGPYTF.

This clone was seen just once. The chain is built from TRBV21-1 and TRBJ1-6; the tabulated D call, TRBD1, remains unverified against the DNA. TRBV21-1 is marked as a pseudogene. The CDR3 totals 14 residues. The DNA for the CDR3 is TGTGCCAGCAGCGATGGCCAGGGGGGTTCACCCCTCCACTTT. This sequence encodes CASSDGQGGSPLHF.

The chain employs TRBV7-3 and TRBJ2-3; D perhaps matches TRBD2 (5 bases). This CDR3 has 14 residues. Germline-derived CDR1 and CDR2 are SGHTA and FQGTGA. Trimming shortened V by 5 bases and J by 2 bases, and 11 bases separated the two germline ends. The chain's CDR3 is CASSISGNTDTQYF. The CDR3 bases are TGTGCCAGCAGCATATCGGGGAACACAGATACGCAGTATTTT.